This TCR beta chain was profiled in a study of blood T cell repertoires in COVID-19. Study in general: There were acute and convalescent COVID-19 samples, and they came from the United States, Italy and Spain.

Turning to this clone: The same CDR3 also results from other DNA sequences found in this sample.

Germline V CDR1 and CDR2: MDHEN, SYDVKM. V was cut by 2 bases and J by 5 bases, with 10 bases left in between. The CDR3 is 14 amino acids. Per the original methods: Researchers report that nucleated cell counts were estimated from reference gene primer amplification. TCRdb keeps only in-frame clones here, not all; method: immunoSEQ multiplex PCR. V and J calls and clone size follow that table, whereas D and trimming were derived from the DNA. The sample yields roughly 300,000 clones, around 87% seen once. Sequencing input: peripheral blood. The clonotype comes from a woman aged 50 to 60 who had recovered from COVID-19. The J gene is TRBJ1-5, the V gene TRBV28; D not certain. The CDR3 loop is CASSLVRQDQPQHF. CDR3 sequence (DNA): TGTGCCAGCAGTTTAGTCAGGCAGGATCAGCCCCAGCATTTT. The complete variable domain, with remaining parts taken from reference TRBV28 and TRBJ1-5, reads DVKVTQSSRYLVKRTGEKVFLECVQDMDHENMFWYRQDPGLGLRLIYFSYDVKMKEKGDIPEGYSVSREKKERFSLILESASTNQTSMYLCASSLVRQDQPQHFGDGTRLSIL.